This T cell receptor beta chain was sequenced for a study of identical twins. Every donor was a healthy Caucasian. The CDR3 loop spans 15 amino acids. Germline values: CDR1 MNHNS, CDR2 SASEGT. V shed 6 bases and J 0 bases; nucleotides not matched to a gene: 2. Via MiXCR, TCRdb re-called the 5' RACE reads, giving one row per CDR3 protein. The table records roughly 350,000 distinct CDR3 sequences, 12% of them present only once. This clonotype was counted at least ten times. Its antigen is currently unknown. Study-wide findings and caveats: Zero-insertion results could be subject to partial confounding by invariant MAIT and iNKT cells.

Separately, the same data were catalogued under a study of yellow fever vaccine responses in identical twins.

The material sequenced was CD8+ T cells sorted from blood. This chain links TRBV6-1 with TRBJ2-5, with 12 bases aligning to TRBD2. The source of this sequence is a woman between 18 and 30 years old in good health. The DNA of the CDR3 is TGTGCCAGCAGCCGACTAGCGGGGGACCAAGAGACCCAGTACTTC. Amino acids: CASSRLAGDQETQYF.